The 31 T cell receptor beta chains listed next were all sequenced from one sample in a study of tumor and adjacent non-tumor tissue in lung cancer. The library came from three nested PCR rounds adapted from ARM-PCR protocols. TCRdb reanalysed the multiplex PCR reads using MiXCR and keeps one entry per CDR3 protein. Among tens of thousands of distinct CDR3 sequences listed, about 61% were seen once. No cell sorting was done before RNA was extracted from the tissue. The normal lung tissue was taken more than 3 cm from the tumor edge. Material for sequencing was distant non-tumor lung tissue. These receptors were taken from a man between 65 and 80 years old with non-small cell lung cancer.

A word on this clonotype: The conserved closing phenylalanine or tryptophan is absent in this CDR3, likely reflecting a read error. This sequence joins TRBV11-1 and TRBJ2-5; TRBD2 might be the D (5 bases). The germline V gene has CDR1 SGHAT and CDR2 FQDESV (reference sequence). This CDR3 is built from 14 residues. CDR3 region: CAGTRGDPQETQYS. The CDR3 DNA reads as TGTGCCGGTACCCGGGGTGATCCACAAGAGACTCAGTACTCC.

On this clonotype itself: Without the conserved terminal phenylalanine or tryptophan, this CDR3 likely stems from a read error. The V call is TRBV11-2, the J call TRBJ2-1; D call uncertain. Trimming removed 1 base from V and 2 bases from J, with 12 bases in between. Germline CDR1 SGHAT, CDR2 FQNNGV. The CDR3 contains 16 residues. CDR3 nucleotide sequence: TGTGCCAGCAGCTTAGTTGAGGATCTGACCTACAATGAGCAGTTCTTA. Protein sequence: CASSLVEDLTYNEQFL.

Turning to this clonotype: It is likely a read error, because the conserved phenylalanine at the end of the CDR3 is missing. The rearrangement joins TRBV19 to TRBJ2-1; 8 bases line up with TRBD1. The CDR3 extends over 17 amino acids. V lost 4 bases and J lost 0; bases outside the gene matches: 8. Germline lookup yields CDR1 LNHDA and CDR2 SQIVND (reference sequence). The CDR3 loop reads CASSTYGQGASYNEQFL. As DNA, the CDR3 is TGTGCCAGTAGTACCTATGGACAGGGAGCCTCCTACAATGAGCAGTTCTTA.

This clonotype was seen more than once but under ten times. The chain is built from TRBV28 and TRBJ2-7; tentatively, D is TRBD1 (6 bases). Trimming took off 2 bases at V and 5 bases at J, with 10 bases between the two ends. Germline loops: CDR1 MDHEN, CDR2 SYDVKM. This CDR3 spans 13 amino acids. For the CDR3, the DNA is TGTGCCAGCAGTTTAGGACAGTCCCACGAGCAGTACTTC. Translated: CASSLGQSHEQYF.

Worth noting for this clonotype: One base away lies a much larger clone, so this may be a sequencing read error. The chain carries TRBV6-6 and TRBJ1-1; D gene uncertain. CDR1 is MNHNY and CDR2 is SVGAGI in the germline V gene (reference sequence). The CDR3 extends over 12 amino acids. V was trimmed by 10 bases and J by 10 bases, leaving 19 bases between them. The CDR3 here is CAIHTPFAGAFF. CDR3 nucleotide sequence: TGTGCCATTCATACCCCATTCGCTGGAGCTTTCTTT.

As regards this clonotype: The conserved phenylalanine or tryptophan is not found at the CDR3 terminus, so this likely reflects a read error. The chain employs TRBV6-2 or TRBV6-3 and TRBJ2-5, with D hard to call. CDR1 is MNHEY, CDR2 SVGEGT, per germline. This CDR3 is 12 amino acids long. The CDR3, as DNA: TGTGCCAGCGGTTACCCCCCAAAGACCCAGTACCTC. Its protein product is CASGYPPKTQYL.

As concerns this clonotype: This may arise from a read error, as a much more abundant clone is one base away. V is TRBV5-4 and J is TRBJ1-4; 9 nucleotides agree with TRBD1. From germline, CDR1 is SGHNT and CDR2 YYREEE (reference sequence). CDR3 size: 16 residues. CDR3 sequence (DNA): TGTGCCAGCAGCTCTTCCGTGGGACAGGGCGGCGAAAAACTGCTTTTT. It specifies CASSSSVGQGGEKLLF.

This clonotype was seen repeatedly, ten times or more. V is TRBV7-9 and J is TRBJ1-5; 7 nucleotides match TRBD1. The CDR3 contains 15 residues. V lost 3 bases, J lost 3 bases, and 5 bases stayed unmatched. Germline CDR1 is SEHNR and CDR2 is FQNEAQ (reference sequence). In DNA, the CDR3 is TGTGCCAGCAGCTTTGGGGACAGCTACAATCAGCCCCAGCATTTT. Translating gives CASSFGDSYNQPQHF.

The rearrangement uses TRBV10-2 and TRBJ2-7; D gene ambiguous. Looked up from germline, CDR1 is WSHSY and CDR2 is SAAADI. V was trimmed by 6 bases and J by 3 bases, leaving 9 bases between them. CDR3 length: 12 residues. CDR3 sequence reads: CASSLQNYEQYF. CDR3 in DNA: TGCGCCAGCAGCCTACAAAACTACGAGCAGTACTTC.

In the case of this clonotype: A single base separates this from a much larger clone, so it may be a read error. The rearrangement joins TRBV6-6 to TRBJ1-1; D not resolved. Germline CDR1 reads MNHNY; CDR2 reads SVGAGI (reference sequence). CDR3 length: 14 amino acids. CDR3 sequence: CASTPRAGNAEDFF. DNA of the CDR3: TGTGCCAGCACCCCGCGGGCGGGGAACGCTGAAGATTTCTTT.

This clonotype has ten or more counts. The genes are TRBV12-3 or TRBV12-4 and TRBJ2-1, with D possibly being TRBD2 (5 bases). The CDR3 runs to 13 residues. The V end lost 6 bases, the J end lost 3 bases, and 9 bases lay between the germline ends. The CDR3 nucleotides are TGTGCCAGCAGCCCGGAGGTCTACAATGAGCAGTTCTTC. It codes for CASSPEVYNEQFF.

Notes on this clonotype: This CDR3 fails to terminate in the conserved phenylalanine or tryptophan, so it likely reflects a read error. The chain combines TRBV11-2 with TRBJ2-5; TRBD2 is a possible D gene (6 bases). The CDR3 is 13 amino acids. Germline V gene lookup returns CDR1 SGHAT and CDR2 FQNNGV. The CDR3 region has the DNA TGTGCCAGCAGCCCCCCCGGGAGAGAGACTCAGTACTCC. This encodes CASSPPGRETQYS.

Of note for this clonotype: A read error may be the cause here, since a much bigger clone is one base away. V gene TRBV24-1 combines with J gene TRBJ2-2, with TRBD2 as a possible D gene (7 bases). CDR1 is KGHDR and CDR2 is SFDVKD in the germline V gene. This CDR3 contains 18 residues. Trimming cost V 5 bases and J 4 bases, with 22 bases left between them. CDR3 bases: TGTGCCACCAGTGGGTGGGGGGGCCAAAACCGGAGCACCGGGGAGCTGTTTTTT. Its translation: CATSGWGGQNRSTGELFF.

In the case of this clonotype: Likely a read error: the CDR3 ends without its conserved phenylalanine or tryptophan. CDR3 nucleotide sequence: TGCGCCAGCAGCTTCGAGACAGGCAGCTCCTATAATTCATCCCTCCACTAT. This encodes CASSFETGSSYNSSLHY. The chain couples TRBV4-1 to TRBJ1-6; D might be TRBD1 (6 bases). The CDR3 is 17 residues long. Per the germline V gene, CDR1 is MGHRA and CDR2 is YSYEKL.

This clonotype was recorded at least ten times. The CDR3, as DNA: TGTGCCAGCAGAACTTACAATGAGCAGTTCTTC. Translation: CASRTYNEQFF. V is TRBV12-3 or TRBV12-4 and J is TRBJ2-1; the D is unclear. V was shortened by 6 bases and J by 4 bases, with 4 bases between the two germline ends. This CDR3 comprises 11 residues.

This clonotype has a count of ten or more. The chain links TRBV6-5 to TRBJ1-6; the D gene is possibly TRBD1 (5 bases). Per the germline V gene, CDR1 is MNHEY and CDR2 is SVGAGI. The length of the CDR3 is 15 residues. V was cut by 6 bases and J by 10 bases, with 19 bases left in between. CDR3 region: CASRIGTYQGSPLHF. The CDR3 nucleotides are TGTGCCAGCAGGATCGGGACTTACCAGGGATCACCCCTCCACTTT.

Concerning this clonotype itself: As the CDR3 is not closed by the conserved phenylalanine or tryptophan, this likely results from a read error. This chain links TRBV6-1 with TRBJ1-1; D is uncertain. The CDR3 totals 14 residues. Germline CDR1 and CDR2: MNHNS and SASEGT. CDR3 residues: CARSEWVTNTEAFL. The CDR3 DNA is TGTGCCAGGAGTGAATGGGTTACCAACACTGAAGCTTTCCTT.

The genes are TRBV11-1 and TRBJ1-2, with 8 positions matching TRBD1. Germline trimming cut 8 bases from V and 14 bases from J; bases unmatched to any gene: 22. Per the germline V gene, CDR1 is SGHAT and CDR2 is FQDESV (reference sequence). CDR3 length equals 15 residues. The CDR3 is CASRLTTGVGYVYTF. The DNA of the CDR3 is TGTGCCAGCCGCCTGACGACAGGGGTCGGGTATGTCTATACCTTC.

The V and J genes are TRBV6-1 and TRBJ2-1, with D possibly being TRBD2 (6 bases). CDR3 length equals 16 residues. The germline V and J ends were trimmed by 11 bases and 3 bases, with 23 bases remaining between them. CDR1 and CDR2 from the germline V gene are MNHNS and SASEGT. In nucleotides, the CDR3 is TGTGCCGGTACATTCGACAGCCAGCGGGTCTACAATGAGCAGTTCTTC. This codes for CAGTFDSQRVYNEQFF.

Comments on this clonotype: With a much larger clone just one base away, this may be a read error. The chain recombines TRBV10-3 with TRBJ2-1; no firm D call. From germline, CDR1 is ENHRY and CDR2 SYGVKD. CDR3 length: 11 amino acids. In nucleotides, the CDR3 is TGTGCCATCAGTGGGAACAATGAGGAGTTCTTC. This translates into CAISGNNEEFF.

With regard to this clonotype: A much larger clone sits a single nucleotide away, making a read error possible. The conserved phenylalanine or tryptophan normally closing the CDR3 is absent here, so this likely arose from a read error. The chain combines TRBV28 with TRBJ2-1; 8 bases map to TRBD2. V trimming: 10 bases; J trimming: 6 bases; junction bases outside the gene matches: 11. The CDR3 extends over 14 amino acids. Germline CDR1 and CDR2: MDHEN and SYDVKM. CDR3 loop: CATLWAGGLNEQFL. CDR3 DNA: TGTGCCACTCTCTGGGCGGGGGGCCTCAATGAGCAGTTCTTG.

On this clonotype: This is likely a read error, given that the CDR3 carries no conserved phenylalanine or tryptophan at its end. The chain links TRBV5-6 to TRBJ1-1; D call uncertain. Germline V gene lookup returns CDR1 SGHDT and CDR2 YYEEEE. The CDR3 consists of 15 residues. This CDR3 is CSSSPRRSRNTEAFL. The CDR3 DNA sequence: TGTTCCAGCAGCCCCCGTCGGTCCCGGAACACTGAAGCTTTCCTT.

The sample holds many counts of this clonotype. V gene TRBV5-1 combines with J gene TRBJ2-7; a weak D match, TRBD2 (5 bases). The germline CDR1 and CDR2 sequences are SGHRS and YFSETQ. The V end was cut by 4 bases, the J end by 3 bases, with 20 bases between. The CDR3 is 16 residues long. The CDR3 sequence is CASSPRAPGTNYEQYF. The CDR3 DNA follows: TGCGCCAGCAGCCCCAGAGCTCCGGGAACCAACTACGAGCAGTACTTC.

As for this clonotype: As the CDR3 is not closed by the conserved phenylalanine or tryptophan, this likely results from a read error. The rearrangement joins TRBV4-1 to TRBJ1-6; possible D gene TRBD1, 5 bases. With 7 bases removed from V and 2 bases from J, the gap between germline ends came to 12 bases. This CDR3 comprises 15 residues. Germline lookup yields CDR1 MGHRA and CDR2 YSYEKL. The CDR3 coding sequence is TGCGCCAGCAATCCGACAGTAGCCTATAATTCACCCCTCCACTCT. Translation: CASNPTVAYNSPLHS.

To note about this clonotype: At one end the junction does not follow the germline gene, possibly because of a read error. The chain has TRBV4-2 and TRBJ2-7; perhaps TRBD2 as D (5 bases). Germline V gene sequence: CDR1 LGHNA, CDR2 YNFKEQ. The CDR3 is 16 amino acids. CDR3 protein: CASSPRASGVSYERYF. The CDR3 DNA reads TGTGCCAGTAGCCCCCGAGCGAGCGGAGTTTCCTACGAGCGATACTTC.

About this clonotype: The junction does not match germline at one end; this may be a read error. This sequence joins TRBV5-5 and TRBJ2-5; possible D gene TRBD2, 5 bases. The germline CDR1 and CDR2 sequences are SGHKS and YYEKEE (reference sequence). There are 16 residues in the CDR3. The CDR3 protein is CASRKRRLKAEETQYF. CDR3 in DNA: TGCGCCAGCAGAAAGCGGAGACTAAAAGCGGAGGAGACCCAGTACTTC.

The chain employs TRBV20-1 and TRBJ2-1; D tentatively reads TRBD1 or TRBD2 (6 bases each). V shed 7 bases and J shed 3 bases, with 16 bases lying between them. CDR3 length: 14 residues. Germline lookup yields CDR1 DFQATT and CDR2 SNEGSKA (reference sequence). This chain's CDR3 is CSVPGDSFYNEQFF. DNA of the CDR3: TGCAGTGTCCCAGGGGACTCTTTCTACAATGAGCAGTTCTTC.

This clonotype was detected many times. This sequence joins TRBV10-3 and TRBJ1-6; D unresolved. The germline V and J ends were trimmed by 3 bases and 4 bases, with 7 bases remaining between them. Germline assignment: CDR1 ENHRY and CDR2 SYGVKD. The CDR3 contains 14 residues. The chain's CDR3 is CAISDRGYNSPLHF. The DNA of the CDR3 is TGTGCCATCAGTGATCGCGGATATAATTCACCCCTCCACTTT.

This clonotype was seen only once. This CDR3 fails to terminate in the conserved phenylalanine or tryptophan, so it likely reflects a read error. The V gene is TRBV4-1, the J gene TRBJ1-5; D ambiguous. Germline CDR1 MGHRA, CDR2 YSYEKL. V was shortened by 0 bases and J by 6 bases, with 15 bases between the two germline ends. The CDR3 consists of 16 residues. The CDR3: CASSQEQMSLRQPQHS. For the CDR3, the DNA is TGCGCCAGCAGCCAAGAGCAGATGTCCCTTCGTCAGCCCCAGCATTCT.

The sample holds many counts of this clonotype. The chain is built from TRBV6-2 or TRBV6-3 and TRBJ1-1; D call uncertain. Trimming left V 2 bases short and J 3 bases short, with 7 bases between. The CDR3 is 13 residues long. CDR1 is MNHEY, CDR2 SVGEGT, per germline. Here the CDR3 reads CASSYGRDTEAFF. In DNA form, the CDR3 reads TGTGCCAGCAGTTACGGGAGGGACACTGAAGCTTTCTTT.

As for this clonotype: At one end the junction does not follow the germline gene, possibly because of a read error. The chain combines TRBV29-1 with TRBJ1-5; 9 nucleotides match TRBD1. Germline-derived CDR1 and CDR2 are SQVTM and ANQGSEA. The CDR3 length is 17 residues. The CDR3 nucleotides read TGCAGCGTAGACACCGTGACAGGGGGTTCGAGCAATCAGCCGCAGCATTTT. It codes for CSVDTVTGGSSNQPQHF.